Each of the 29 T cell receptor beta chains below was sequenced from the same sample in a study of cytomegalovirus exposure and HLA in healthy donors. Libraries were prepared by immunoSEQ multiplex PCR; TCRdb keeps only in-frame clonotypes and omits some of them. The sample lists approximately 100,000 clones, approximately 95% occurring once. The sequenced material came from PBMCs. The receptors stem from a woman younger than 45 in good health and CMV-seropositive.

V gene TRBV28 combines with J gene TRBJ1-5, with TRBD1 identical over 8 bases. Trimming removed 6 bases from V and 7 bases from J; junction bases left unmatched: 14. Germline CDR1 and CDR2: MDHEN and SYDVKM. The CDR3 has 16 residues. In nucleotides, the CDR3 is TGTGCCAGCAGCCCCACAACGGCAGGGGGCGACCAGCCCCAGCATTTT. Amino acid sequence: CASSPTTAGGDQPQHF.

V usage is TRBV2 and J usage is TRBJ2-3; 8 bases line up with TRBD2. V gave up 4 bases and J gave up 1 base; unmatched junction bases: 10. The V gene's germline CDR1 is SNHLY and CDR2 FYNNEI. This CDR3 has 17 residues. CDR3: CASSGGAGGSRTDTQYF. The DNA of the CDR3 is TGTGCCAGCAGTGGGGGTGCGGGGGGCTCCCGCACAGATACGCAGTATTTT. Full variable domain (remainder filled in from reference TRBV2 and TRBJ2-3): EPEVTQTPSHQVTQMGQEVILRCVPISNHLYFYWYRQILGQKVEFLVSFYNNEISEKSEIFDDQFSVERPDGSNFTLKIRSTKLEDSAMYFCASSGGAGGSRTDTQYFGPGTRLTVL.

The sample holds one count of this clone. J is TRBJ2-1 and V is TRBV29-1; 7 bases are a match to TRBD2. Germline CDR1 is SQVTM and CDR2 is ANQGSEA. The CDR3 contains 14 residues. The V gene end was trimmed by 1 base and the J gene end by 7 bases; junction bases not matched to a gene: 7. The CDR3 DNA reads TGCAGCGTTGAAGCCCGGACTAGAACAAATGAGCAGTTCTTC. Translation gives CSVEARTRTNEQFF.

The chain employs TRBV29-1 and TRBJ2-1, with TRBD1 identical over 11 bases. This CDR3 has 14 residues. Per the germline V gene, CDR1 is SQVTM and CDR2 is ANQGSEA. Unmatched junction bases numbered 7, after V lost 6 bases and J lost 6 bases. The CDR3 DNA follows: TGCAGCGTATCCCGGGACAGGGGGGCCAATGAGCAGTTCTTC. Its protein is CSVSRDRGANEQFF.

This clone was detected only once. The chain couples TRBV29-1 to TRBJ2-1; TRBD2 might be the D (6 bases). Germline assignment: CDR1 SQVTM and CDR2 ANQGSEA. Trimming took off 6 bases at V and 0 bases at J, with 15 bases between the two ends. The CDR3 length is 15 residues. The CDR3 nucleotides are TGCAGCGTGTACCGGGACTGGAGCTCCTACAATGAGCAGTTCTTC. This encodes CSVYRDWSSYNEQFF.

For the CDR3, the DNA is TGCGCCAGCAGCCAGCTAGCGGGAGCCGGGGTCAATGAGCAGTTCTTC. This encodes CASSQLAGAGVNEQFF. This chain joins TRBV4-3 and TRBJ2-1; 10 bases fit TRBD2. The CDR3 totals 16 residues. CDR1 and CDR2 from the germline V gene are LGHNA and YSLEER. The V segment lost 3 bases and the J segment 6 bases; nucleotides outside the gene matches: 8.

The gene calls are TRBV19 and TRBJ1-1; no clear D. From germline, CDR1 is LNHDA and CDR2 SQIVND (reference sequence). V lost 1 base and J lost 1, with 13 bases in between. The CDR3 runs to 16 residues. The CDR3 protein is CASSIGMIGPNTEAFF. The CDR3 region has the DNA TGTGCCAGTAGTATAGGTATGATTGGGCCGAACACTGAAGCTTTCTTT.

This chain joins TRBV6-5 and TRBJ1-5; 7 bases fit TRBD1. V dropped 2 bases and J dropped 3; count of bases not matched to a gene: 7. The length of the CDR3 is 16 residues. CDR1 MNHEY and CDR2 SVGAGI come from the germline V gene. This chain's CDR3 is CASSYAPTGPNQPQHF. CDR3 coding DNA: TGTGCCAGCAGTTACGCCCCGACAGGGCCCAATCAGCCCCAGCATTTT.

V usage is TRBV15 and J usage is TRBJ2-7; D is uncertain. The germline V gene encodes CDR1 LNHNV and CDR2 YYDKDF (reference sequence). This CDR3 is 15 amino acids long. V lost 0 bases and J 5 bases, leaving 14 bases between the germline ends. CDR3 bases: TGTGCCACCAGCAGAGATCGCAGTTTTTCCCACGAGCAGTACTTC. Amino acids: CATSRDRSFSHEQYF.

This chain uses TRBV28 with TRBJ2-5; the D is unclear. The V end was cut by 1 base, the J end by 7 bases, with 4 bases between. Germline V lookup: CDR1 MDHEN, CDR2 SYDVKM. The CDR3 spans 11 residues. This CDR3 reads CASSLSGTQYF. The CDR3, as DNA: TGTGCCAGCAGTTTATCAGGGACCCAGTACTTC.

The V and J genes are TRBV4-1 and TRBJ2-7, with 13 bases identical to TRBD2. Germline CDR1 MGHRA, CDR2 YSYEKL. V shed 10 bases, J shed 9 bases, and the junction held 15 bases outside the gene matches. CDR3 length: 15 residues. The CDR3 sequence is CATLRRRLAGGWQYF. In nucleotides, the CDR3 is TGCGCCACCCTGAGACGCAGACTAGCGGGGGGCTGGCAGTACTTC.

This sequence joins TRBV5-1 and TRBJ2-7; D perhaps matches TRBD2 (6 bases). CDR3 size: 15 residues. With 5 bases removed from V and 4 bases from J, the gap between germline ends came to 19 bases. In germline, CDR1 is SGHRS, CDR2 YFSETQ. CDR3 nucleotide sequence: TGCGCCAGCAGTGCTCTGGCGGGAAGTTATTACGAGCAGTACTTC. Encoded protein: CASSALAGSYYEQYF.

The chain has TRBV23-1 and TRBJ2-2; 11 bases match TRBD1. TRBV23-1 belongs to the ORF category, with a function that is uncertain. V was pared by 7 bases and J by 3 bases, with 4 bases of the junction left unmatched. This CDR3 is built from 15 residues. The CDR3 is CASTPGQGDTGELFF. The CDR3 coding sequence is TGCGCCAGCACACCGGGACAGGGGGACACCGGGGAGCTGTTTTTT.

The gene calls are TRBV28 and TRBJ1-2; perhaps TRBD1 as D (6 bases). With 7 bases removed from V and 7 bases from J, the gap between germline ends came to 16 bases. The CDR3 length is 13 residues. CDR1 MDHEN and CDR2 SYDVKM come from the germline V gene. CDR3 residues: CASTWGHASGYTF. The CDR3 region has the DNA TGTGCCAGCACCTGGGGACATGCTAGTGGCTACACCTTC.

CDR3 loop: CASPVGMAQGEDGYTF. The CDR3 DNA reads as TGTGCCAGTCCGGTCGGGATGGCGCAGGGGGAAGATGGCTACACCTTC. This chain connects TRBV19 to TRBJ1-2, with TRBD1 identical over 7 bases. The CDR3 consists of 16 residues. Germline CDR1 LNHDA, CDR2 SQIVND (reference sequence). With V trimmed by 8 bases and J by 6 bases, 18 bases remained unmatched. The full variable domain, its missing parts supplied by reference TRBV19 and TRBJ1-2, is DGGITQSPKYLFRKEGQNVTLSCEQNLNHDAMYWYRQDPGQGLRLIYYSQIVNDFQKGDIAEGYSVSREKKESFPLTVTSAQKNPTAFYLCASPVGMAQGEDGYTFGSGTRLTVV.

The chain links TRBV5-1 to TRBJ2-6; D ambiguous. CDR1 SGHRS and CDR2 YFSETQ come from the germline V gene. V was clipped by 4 bases and J by 0 bases, with 8 bases between them. CDR3 length: 15 residues. The chain's CDR3 is CASSPYSSGANVLTF. As DNA, the CDR3 is TGCGCCAGCAGCCCTTACAGCTCTGGGGCCAACGTCCTGACTTTC.

This chain joins TRBV5-1 and TRBJ1-5; 10 positions match TRBD1. The V gene end was trimmed by 0 bases and the J gene end by 2 bases; junction bases not matched to a gene: 5. Per germline, CDR1 SGHRS and CDR2 YFSETQ. This CDR3 is 17 amino acids long. CDR3 coding DNA: TGCGCCAGCAGCTTGGGACAGGGGGCAGGGGGCAATCAGCCCCAGCATTTT. It yields the protein CASSLGQGAGGNQPQHF.

The chain employs TRBV15 and TRBJ1-2, with D possibly TRBD1 on 5 matching bases. This CDR3 spans 15 amino acids. Germline loops: CDR1 LNHNV, CDR2 YYDKDF (reference sequence). Trimming stripped 3 bases from V and 0 bases from J, with 11 bases between. CDR3 in DNA: TGTGCCACCAGCAGGGATTGGGGCACTAACTATGGCTACACCTTC. Its translation: CATSRDWGTNYGYTF. The full variable domain, its missing parts supplied by reference TRBV15 and TRBJ1-2, is DAMVIQNPRYQVTQFGKPVTLSCSQTLNHNVMYWYQQKSSQAPKLLFHYYDKDFNNEADTPDNFQSRRPNTSFCFLDIRSPGLGDTAMYLCATSRDWGTNYGYTFGSGTRLTVV.

The chain is built from TRBV5-1 and TRBJ2-7; 9 nucleotides agree with TRBD2. Germline trimming cut 0 bases from V and 3 bases from J; bases unmatched to any gene: 4. CDR1 and CDR2 from the germline V gene are SGHRS and YFSETQ. There are 15 residues in the CDR3. CDR3 in amino acids: CASSLGVAGDYEQYF. The CDR3 nucleotides are TGCGCCAGCAGCTTGGGTGTAGCGGGAGACTACGAGCAGTACTTC.

The chain uses TRBV6-5 and TRBJ1-5; 10 nucleotides line up with TRBD1. Unmatched junction bases numbered 5, after V lost 5 bases and J lost 13 bases. Germline CDR1 reads MNHEY; CDR2 reads SVGAGI. The CDR3 has 12 amino acids. CDR3 DNA: TGTGCCAGCAGTGATCGGACAGGGGGTCAGCATTTT. It yields the protein CASSDRTGGQHF.

The table lists this clone with a count of one. The CDR3 DNA is TGCAGCGTGGAGAACAGCGGAGCCAAAAACATTCAGTACTTC. This translates into CSVENSGAKNIQYF. The chain joins TRBV29-1 to TRBJ2-4; tentative D call: TRBD2 (5 bases). The CDR3 consists of 14 residues. Between the trimmed V and J ends, which lost 6 bases and 0 bases, there was a span of 12 bases. Germline-derived CDR1 and CDR2 are SQVTM and ANQGSEA.

This clone has only a few counts. In DNA form, the CDR3 reads TGTGCCACCAGCAGAGGGGACAGCAGGGGCGTGGAGACCCAGTACTTC. It specifies CATSRGDSRGVETQYF. The rearrangement links TRBV15 to TRBJ2-5, with 7 bases identical to TRBD1. The CDR3 loop spans 16 amino acids. Unmatched junction bases numbered 10, after V lost 1 base and J lost 5 bases. Germline V gene data show CDR1 as LNHNV and CDR2 as YYDKDF (reference sequence). The whole variable domain, filled in from reference TRBV15 and TRBJ2-5, reads DAMVIQNPRYQVTQFGKPVTLSCSQTLNHNVMYWYQQKSSQAPKLLFHYYDKDFNNEADTPDNFQSRRPNTSFCFLDIRSPGLGDTAMYLCATSRGDSRGVETQYFGPGTRLLVL.

The chain joins TRBV7-3 to TRBJ2-5; 12 nucleotides line up with TRBD2. The CDR3 has 15 residues. Germline CDR1 reads SGHTA; CDR2 reads FQGTGA. The junction had 4 bases not matched to a gene; V was cut back by 5 bases and J by 3 bases. The CDR3 region is CASSPRLAGEETQYF. The CDR3, as DNA: TGTGCCAGCAGCCCCCGACTAGCGGGAGAAGAGACCCAGTACTTC.

The chain couples TRBV11-2 to TRBJ1-2; 7 bases are a match to TRBD1. The junction had 13 bases not matched to a gene; V was cut back by 4 bases and J by 8 bases. This CDR3 comprises 15 residues. Germline V CDR1 and CDR2: SGHAT, FQNNGV. The CDR3 DNA reads as TGTGCCAGCAGCTCTTTGACAGGGTTCGCGGAAGGCTACACCTTC. Its translation is CASSSLTGFAEGYTF. The full variable domain, rest sourced from reference TRBV11-2 and TRBJ1-2, is EAGVAQSPRYKIIEKRQSVAFWCNPISGHATLYWYQQILGQGPKLLIQFQNNGVVDDSQLPKDRFSAERLKGVDSTLKIQPAKLEDSAVYLCASSSLTGFAEGYTFGSGTRLTVV.

The chain uses TRBV28 and TRBJ2-3, with 8 bases lining up with TRBD1. The CDR3 totals 17 residues. Losses at the gene ends were 2 bases for V and 2 bases for J; bases not matched to a gene: 9. Germline V lookup: CDR1 MDHEN, CDR2 SYDVKM. The CDR3 reads CASSLGRQGPHTDTQYF. Written as DNA, the CDR3 is TGTGCCAGCAGTTTAGGGCGACAGGGGCCCCACACAGATACGCAGTATTTT.

This clone has only a few counts. The rearrangement links TRBV29-1 to TRBJ2-6, with 9 bases matching TRBD1. The CDR3 has 20 amino acids. V gave up 6 bases and J gave up 0 bases; unmatched junction bases: 18. Per the germline V gene, CDR1 is SQVTM and CDR2 is ANQGSEA. DNA of the CDR3: TGCAGCGTACCGACCGGGACAGGGTTTTTTTTACACTCTGGGGCCAACGTCCTGACTTTC. This sequence encodes CSVPTGTGFFLHSGANVLTF.

The chain joins TRBV7-2 to TRBJ1-1; a weak D match, TRBD1 (5 bases). This CDR3 comprises 15 residues. Germline V gives CDR1 SGHTA, CDR2 FQGNSA. V lost 1 base, J lost 0 bases, and 9 bases lay in between. The CDR3 region has the DNA TGTGCCAGCAGCTTAGGCGGGACGGTGAACACTGAAGCTTTCTTT. Translated: CASSLGGTVNTEAFF. The full variable domain, in which reference TRBV7-2 and TRBJ1-1 provide the parts outside the CDR3, is GAGVSQSPSNKVTEKGKDVELRCDPISGHTALYWYRQSLGQGLEFLIYFQGNSAPDKSGLPSDRFSAERTGGSVSTLTIQRTQQEDSAVYLCASSLGGTVNTEAFFGQGTRLTVV.

This chain uses TRBV28 with TRBJ2-5; perhaps TRBD1 as D (5 bases). This CDR3 comprises 13 residues. The germline V and J ends were trimmed by 3 bases and 5 bases, with 10 bases remaining between them. CDR1 and CDR2 (germline): MDHEN, SYDVKM. The CDR3 DNA reads as TGTGCCAGCAGTTTTCAGGGTTTCGAGACCCAGTACTTC. This translates into CASSFQGFETQYF. Based on the CDR3 plus reference TRBV28 and TRBJ2-5, the full variable domain is DVKVTQSSRYLVKRTGEKVFLECVQDMDHENMFWYRQDPGLGLRLIYFSYDVKMKEKGDIPEGYSVSREKKERFSLILESASTNQTSMYLCASSFQGFETQYFGPGTRLLVL.

The rearrangement links TRBV6-5 to TRBJ1-1, with 10 nucleotides matching TRBD1. V gave up 4 bases and J gave up 4 bases; unmatched junction bases: 3. The CDR3 runs 14 residues. Germline V gives CDR1 MNHEY, CDR2 SVGAGI. The CDR3 loop is CASSLDRGSTEAFF. The CDR3 coding sequence is TGTGCCAGCAGTTTGGACAGGGGGAGCACTGAAGCTTTCTTT.